These 29 T cell receptor beta chains were sequenced from one sample in a study of CD8 T cells in ankylosing spondylitis. These receptors have no identified antigens. TCRdb ran MiXCR on the 5' RACE reads and lists one entry per CDR3 protein. The sample lists about 800,000 distinct CDR3 sequences, around 11% occurring once. Study conclusions and caveats: Blood of patients with ankylosing spondylitis appeared to be characterized by a TCR beta motif of 8 or 9 highly homologous variants.

Sample: blood, either unsorted or a sorted T cell fraction (not recorded which). Receptors were obtained from a male donor with ankylosing spondylitis.

A few counts support this clonotype. The chain has TRBV20-1 and TRBJ2-1; the D gene is possibly TRBD2 (5 bases). V dropped 0 bases and J dropped 7 bases, with 13 bases sitting between them. Germline loops: CDR1 DFQATT, CDR2 SNEGSKA (reference sequence). CDR3 size: 14 residues. The CDR3 bases are TGCAGTGCTAGAGATTTGCGGACGGGAAATGAGCAGTTCTTC. This encodes CSARDLRTGNEQFF.

Ten or more counts support this clonotype. This chain uses TRBV4-3 with TRBJ1-1; a possible D gene is TRBD1 (6 bases). The CDR3 length is 15 residues. Germline V CDR1 and CDR2: LGHNA, YSLEER. Trimming removed 0 bases at V and 9 bases at J, with 17 bases between. CDR3 residues: CASSQDRHTGSKAFF. Written as DNA, the CDR3 is TGCGCCAGCAGCCAAGATAGACATACAGGGAGTAAAGCTTTCTTT.

The chain recombines TRBV20-1 with TRBJ2-2; D possibly uses TRBD1 or TRBD2 (5 bases each). In germline, CDR1 is DFQATT, CDR2 SNEGSKA (reference sequence). This CDR3 is 14 amino acids long. V shed 5 bases and J shed 6 bases, with 16 bases lying between them. CDR3: CSASRSRGAGELFF. The CDR3 DNA follows: TGCAGTGCTTCCCGATCGAGAGGGGCCGGGGAGCTGTTTTTT.

This clonotype was counted at least ten times. The chain carries TRBV12-3 or TRBV12-4 and TRBJ2-4; weak D call: TRBD1 (7 bases). The CDR3 spans 15 residues. Trimming removed 5 bases from V and 2 bases from J, with 13 bases in between. The DNA of the CDR3 is TGTGCCAGCAGTCTCCAGGGGGGAACCAAAAACATTCAGTACTTC. Its protein is CASSLQGGTKNIQYF.

J is TRBJ2-3 and V is TRBV29-1; D remains unclear. The V and J ends lost 2 bases and 0 bases respectively, with 9 bases between them. CDR3 length: 14 residues. CDR1 SQVTM and CDR2 ANQGSEA come from the germline V gene. The DNA for the CDR3 is TGCAGCGTTGAAATTACTCCTAGCACAGATACGCAGTATTTT. This sequence encodes CSVEITPSTDTQYF.

V usage is TRBV18 and J usage is TRBJ1-1; TRBD1 matches 10 bases. This CDR3 region has 18 residues. Germline lookup yields CDR1 KGHSH and CDR2 LQKENI. With V trimmed by 3 bases and J by 0 bases, 10 bases remained unmatched. Written as DNA, the CDR3 is TGTGCCAGCTCACCCCTCGGGACAGGGGTACCGTTGAACACTGAAGCTTTCTTT. It yields the protein CASSPLGTGVPLNTEAFF. Supplemented by reference TRBV18 and TRBJ1-1, the full variable domain reads NAGVMQNPRHLVRRRGQEARLRCSPMKGHSHVYWYRQLPEEGLKFMVYLQKENIIDESGMPKERFSAEFPKEGPSILRIQQVVRGDSAAYFCASSPLGTGVPLNTEAFFGQGTRLTVV.

CDR3 in amino acids: CSARDRRGSGNTIYF. The CDR3 bases are TGCAGTGCTAGAGATCGTCGCGGCTCTGGAAACACCATATATTTT. V usage is TRBV20-1 and J usage is TRBJ1-3; D is undetermined. Germline V CDR1 and CDR2: DFQATT, SNEGSKA (reference sequence). V was pared by 0 bases and J by 0 bases, with 9 bases between. The CDR3 is 15 residues long.

This clonotype turned up a few times. The chain couples TRBV20-1 to TRBJ2-4, with TRBD2 matching 7 bases. With 4 bases clipped from V and 1 base from J, the junction kept 7 bases outside the gene matches. The CDR3 length is 15 residues. Germline V gene sequence: CDR1 DFQATT, CDR2 SNEGSKA (reference sequence). The CDR3 DNA follows: TGCAGTGCTAAGCGTTACGGGGGGGCCAAAAACATTCAGTACTTC. Encoded protein: CSAKRYGGAKNIQYF.

This clonotype came up many times. The chain uses TRBV29-1 and TRBJ2-3, with D tentatively TRBD1 (5 bases). Germline CDR1 is SQVTM and CDR2 is ANQGSEA. The CDR3 totals 14 residues. V shed 3 bases and J shed 2 bases, with 12 bases lying between them. CDR3 in amino acids: CSVDEPQATDTQYF. In nucleotides, the CDR3 is TGCAGCGTTGATGAGCCACAGGCCACAGATACGCAGTATTTT.

In this sample, this clonotype turned up many times. The rearrangement links TRBV20-1 to TRBJ2-2; 9 positions match TRBD1. The ends lost 3 bases at V and 4 bases at J; junction bases unmatched: 9. The length of the CDR3 is 16 residues. From germline, CDR1 is DFQATT and CDR2 SNEGSKA (reference sequence). The CDR3 DNA sequence: TGCAGTGCTAGGATCCGGGACAGGGTGGTCACCGGGGAGCTGTTTTTT. This translates into CSARIRDRVVTGELFF.

This sequence joins TRBV5-1 and TRBJ2-3; TRBD2 aligns across 10 bases. CDR1 SGHRS and CDR2 YFSETQ come from the germline V gene. The CDR3 covers 18 residues. J lost 2 bases, V lost 0 bases, and 9 bases had no gene match. Here the CDR3 DNA reads TGCGCCAGCAGCTTGGGGCCTAGCGGGGGACCTCTCACAGATACGCAGTATTTT. This translates into CASSLGPSGGPLTDTQYF. Together with reference TRBV5-1 and TRBJ2-3, the CDR3 gives the full variable domain: KAGVTQTPRYLIKTRGQQVTLSCSPISGHRSVSWYQQTPGQGLQFLFEYFSETQRNKGNFPGRFSGRQFSNSRSEMNVSTLELGDSALYLCASSLGPSGGPLTDTQYFGPGTRLTVL.

This clonotype was found a few times. This chain connects TRBV6-2 or TRBV6-3 to TRBJ2-1; perhaps TRBD2 as D (7 bases). This CDR3 region has 15 residues. V lost 8 bases to trimming and J lost 5 bases, with 19 bases between them. Germline V gene lookup returns CDR1 MNHEY and CDR2 SVGEGT. The CDR3 DNA follows: TGTGCCAGCTCCATCCGGGGAGGGGGAAACAATGAGCAGTTCTTC. This encodes CASSIRGGGNNEQFF.

This clonotype was seen more than once but under ten times. V is TRBV29-1 and J is TRBJ1-1; unclear D gene. Trimming took off 7 bases at V and 5 bases at J, with 17 bases between the two ends. CDR3 length: 13 residues. In germline, CDR1 is SQVTM, CDR2 ANQGSEA. The CDR3 sequence: CSAVLGVGTEAFF. DNA of the CDR3: TGCAGCGCAGTCCTCGGGGTCGGGACTGAAGCTTTCTTT.

This clonotype was seen more than once but under ten times. The CDR3 DNA reads as TGCGCCAGCAGCTTGGACAGGGGATACACTGAAGCTTTCTTT. This gives the protein CASSLDRGYTEAFF. This chain connects TRBV5-1 to TRBJ1-1; TRBD1 matches at 7 bases. V lost 0 bases and J lost 3; bases outside the gene matches: 2. The CDR3 runs to 14 residues. CDR1 is SGHRS and CDR2 is YFSETQ in the germline V gene.

This chain links TRBV5-4 with TRBJ1-1; a possible D gene is TRBD1 (5 bases). Looked up from germline, CDR1 is SGHNT and CDR2 is YYREEE (reference sequence). Between the trimmed V and J ends, which lost 4 bases and 0 bases, there was a span of 13 bases. The CDR3 totals 15 residues. The CDR3 here is CASSTRQLMNTEAFF. CDR3 bases: TGTGCCAGCAGCACCCGACAGTTGATGAACACTGAAGCTTTCTTT.

Only a few counts were recorded for this clonotype. CDR3 sequence (DNA): TGTGCCAGCAGGCGGGGGGTGTACACTGAAGCTTTCTTT. Residues: CASRRGVYTEAFF. This chain connects TRBV12-3 or TRBV12-4 to TRBJ1-1, with D perhaps TRBD1 (5 bases). The V and J ends lost 6 bases and 3 bases respectively, with 11 bases between them. CDR3 length: 13 residues.

The V gene is TRBV4-2, the J gene TRBJ2-5; 8 nucleotides agree with TRBD1. There are 17 residues in the CDR3. Germline trimming cut 3 bases from V and 1 base from J; bases unmatched to any gene: 10. Germline CDR1 is LGHNA and CDR2 is YNFKEQ. The CDR3 reads CASSQGTGQGTQETQYF. The CDR3 bases are TGTGCCAGCAGCCAGGGTACTGGACAGGGAACCCAAGAGACCCAGTACTTC.

The chain uses TRBV4-2 and TRBJ1-1; no clear D gene. Germline lookup yields CDR1 LGHNA and CDR2 YNFKEQ. CDR3 length: 13 residues. The V gene lost 1 base and the J gene lost 6 bases, with 9 bases spanning the gap. The CDR3 region has the DNA TGTGCCAGCAGCCAAGTCGATAACGCTGAAGCTTTCTTT. Protein sequence: CASSQVDNAEAFF.

This clonotype was counted a few times. The rearrangement links TRBV2 to TRBJ2-7, with 10 positions matching TRBD1. The junction had 3 bases not matched to a gene; V was cut back by 3 bases and J by 4 bases. From germline, CDR1 is SNHLY and CDR2 FYNNEI. CDR3 length equals 14 residues. The CDR3 coding sequence is TGTGCCAGCAGTGAGGGACAGGGGAAATACGAGCAGTACTTC. It is translated as CASSEGQGKYEQYF. The whole variable domain, remainder taken from reference TRBV2 and TRBJ2-7, is EPEVTQTPSHQVTQMGQEVILRCVPISNHLYFYWYRQILGQKVEFLVSFYNNEISEKSEIFDDQFSVERPDGSNFTLKIRSTKLEDSAMYFCASSEGQGKYEQYFGPGTRLTVT.

In its sample, this clonotype was seen a few times. The gene calls are TRBV7-2 and TRBJ1-1; D gene uncertain. Germline V gene lookup returns CDR1 SGHTA and CDR2 FQGNSA. The CDR3 totals 16 residues. The V end was cut by 1 base, the J end by 5 bases, with 17 bases between. The CDR3 loop is CASSLDGATSWTEAFF. The CDR3 nucleotides are TGTGCCAGCAGCTTAGATGGTGCGACCTCCTGGACTGAAGCTTTCTTT.

This sequence joins TRBV4-3 and TRBJ1-2; a possible D gene is TRBD1 (5 bases). With 0 bases removed from V and 2 bases from J, the gap between germline ends came to 13 bases. Germline V gives CDR1 LGHNA, CDR2 YSLEER. This CDR3 region has 16 residues. The chain's CDR3 is CASSQDRVRANYGYTF. CDR3 nucleotide sequence: TGCGCCAGCAGCCAAGATCGGGTCAGGGCCAACTATGGCTACACCTTC.

This chain uses TRBV5-6 with TRBJ2-7, with a tentative D call TRBD1 (6 bases). V dropped 0 bases and J dropped 2 bases, with 21 bases sitting between them. The CDR3 length is 18 residues. Germline assignment: CDR1 SGHDT and CDR2 YYEEEE. DNA of the CDR3: TGTGCCAGCAGCTTGGCCAGGGGTTTCATGGGTCTGGCCTACGAGCAGTACTTC. It codes for CASSLARGFMGLAYEQYF.

The table lists this clonotype with a few counts. V usage is TRBV4-2 and J usage is TRBJ2-3, with 7 positions matching TRBD1. V gave up 4 bases and J gave up 5 bases; unmatched junction bases: 9. The germline V gene has CDR1 LGHNA and CDR2 YNFKEQ. The CDR3 covers 15 residues. The CDR3 bases are TGTGCCAGCAGCCCAAGAGGGGGCGATTTAGATACGCAGTATTTT. This gives the protein CASSPRGGDLDTQYF.

J is TRBJ2-2 and V is TRBV20-1; D is undetermined. The CDR3 is 15 residues long. Between the trimmed V and J ends, which lost 3 bases and 2 bases, there was a span of 13 bases. Looked up from germline, CDR1 is DFQATT and CDR2 is SNEGSKA (reference sequence). CDR3 amino acids: CSASRVSGNTGELFF. The CDR3 region has the DNA TGCAGTGCTAGTCGAGTCTCTGGAAACACCGGGGAGCTGTTTTTT.

The chain employs TRBV6-5 and TRBJ2-2, with D perhaps matching TRBD1 (6 bases). CDR1 and CDR2 from the germline V gene are MNHEY and SVGAGI. The CDR3 sequence is 15 residues long. V lost 4 bases and J lost 4, with 13 bases in between. DNA of the CDR3: TGTGCCAGCAGTTTTCGCAGGGGAAGCACCGGGGAGCTGTTTTTT. This sequence encodes CASSFRRGSTGELFF.

In its sample, this clonotype was seen a few times. The chain employs TRBV6-5 and TRBJ1-5; no reliable D call. The CDR3 consists of 12 residues. V lost 7 bases and J 4 bases, leaving 8 bases between the germline ends. The germline CDR1 and CDR2 sequences are MNHEY and SVGAGI. The CDR3 spells CASNRLNQPQHF. Written as DNA, the CDR3 is TGTGCCAGCAACAGATTAAATCAGCCCCAGCATTTT.

The V call is TRBV28, the J call TRBJ2-2, with unresolved D. V gave up 5 bases and J gave up 6 bases, with 10 bases separating them. CDR3 length: 13 residues. Germline-derived CDR1 and CDR2 are MDHEN and SYDVKM. In DNA form, the CDR3 reads TGTGCCAGCAGTCGCCCCCCAGCCGGGGAGCTGTTTTTT. Protein sequence: CASSRPPAGELFF.

This chain joins TRBV5-1 and TRBJ2-1; 7 nucleotides align to TRBD1. The CDR3 is made up of 15 amino acids. Trimming at V came to 3 bases and at J to 2 bases, leaving 5 bases not matched to a gene. Germline CDR1 reads SGHRS; CDR2 reads YFSETQ. The CDR3 loop is CASSYDRVPYNEQFF. CDR3 in DNA: TGCGCCAGCAGCTATGACAGGGTCCCCTACAATGAGCAGTTCTTC. Full variable domain (remainder filled in from reference TRBV5-1 and TRBJ2-1): KAGVTQTPRYLIKTRGQQVTLSCSPISGHRSVSWYQQTPGQGLQFLFEYFSETQRNKGNFPGRFSGRQFSNSRSEMNVSTLELGDSALYLCASSYDRVPYNEQFFGPGTRLTVL.

This clonotype was detected only a few times. This sequence joins TRBV20-1 and TRBJ2-5, with D perhaps matching TRBD2 (7 bases). V lost 6 bases to trimming and J lost 7 bases, with 24 bases between them. CDR1 and CDR2 (germline): DFQATT, SNEGSKA (reference sequence). The CDR3 is 15 residues long. The CDR3 loop is CSAQSNGGRGWTQYF. For the CDR3, the DNA is TGCAGTGCCCAGAGCAACGGGGGGAGGGGGTGGACCCAGTACTTC.